This T cell receptor (beta chain) stems from a study of OX40 agonist ivuxolimab in advanced cancers. Notes on the research overall: Ivuxolimab was an agonistic, fully human IgG2 monoclonal antibody directed against OX40 (CD134), a costimulatory receptor. Intravenous ivuxolimab was administered to patients every 2 weeks at six dose levels: 0.01, 0.1, 0.3, 1.5, 3 and 10 mg/kg. Of the approximately 54 dose-escalation patients, hepatocellular carcinoma was present in approximately 20, melanoma in around 15, renal cell carcinoma in 9 and head and neck cancer in 9. A male proportion of roughly 80% and a mean age of about 60 years, ranging from 23 to 79, were recorded for the dose-escalation cohort. Prior anti-PD-1, anti-PD-L1 or anti-CTLA-4 therapy was permitted, and approximately 40% of dose-escalation patients had received checkpoint inhibitors. Three dose-escalation patients achieved partial responses, one with hepatocellular carcinoma and two with cutaneous melanoma. Peripheral TCRbeta sequencing aimed to test whether ivuxolimab altered TCR sequence diversity and caused clonal T-cell expansion. The monotherapy dose-escalation portion (N of about 52 patients) of the phase I ivuxolimab trial is reported in the paper. Broad study findings and their caveats: The antigen specificity of the peripheral T cells that underwent clonal expansion was not determined. Low levels of normalized T-cell clonal expansion were also seen in some patients who did not respond. In the 0.1-3.0 mg/kg groups, partial responders had among the lowest normalized peripheral clonal expansion, particularly in CD8+ T cells. Clonal expansion of both CD4+ and CD8+ blood T cells was observed from baseline to week 6 at doses 0.1 to 3.0 mg/kg. After ivuxolimab, more expanded clones were found on average in CD8+ T cells than in CD4+ T cells.

Patients with autoimmune disease history or receiving systemic immunosuppression were excluded from the trial. Peripheral blood for TCR sequencing was drawn from every dose cohort at baseline, at cycle 4 day 1 and at cycle 7 day 1. Samples were obtained from an open-label, multicenter, first-in-human phase I dose-escalation trial of ivuxolimab. Adults with locally advanced or metastatic head and neck squamous cell, hepatocellular, melanoma or renal cell carcinoma were enrolled in the trial. Before TCR sequencing, CD4+ and CD8+ T cells were separately sorted from peripheral blood. Concerning this clone itself: Its antigen is unknown. No base-level quality is on record; no much larger clone is a single base apart.

Genomic DNA was extracted from sorted cells for sequencing of the TCRbeta CDR3 region. The immunoSEQ Assay was used to sequence the TCRbeta CDR3 regions. TCRdb took over this immuneACCESS table, retaining in-frame rearrangements with V and J assigned. Such tables are incomplete; in checked studies, under half of the missing clones stem from an unresolved V gene, and the remainder is unexplained. This sample is represented by 29,000 or so clones; approximately 90% of them were singletons. The top ten clones comprise about 9.4% of the sample. Spanning cysteine to phenylalanine, the CDR3 consists of 16 amino acids. Only the CDR3 region is kept as DNA, spanning 48 bases read in frame from base 1. A distance of 15 bases separates the germline ends of V and J, which lose 0 bases and 7 bases respectively. Sequences MGHRA (CDR1) and YSYEKL (CDR2) are obtained from the germline V gene.

Here the sequenced sample was CD4+ or CD8+ T cells sorted from blood, taken in a trial of the OX40 agonist ivuxolimab. The sequence was collected from an adult with an advanced solid tumor such as melanoma, head and neck, liver or kidney cancer. The chain is assembled from TRBV4-1 and TRBJ1-4; the D gene is not confidently resolved. CDR3 sequence: CASSQDRLYPSEKLFF. Here is the DNA: TGCGCCAGCAGCCAAGATAGGCTCTACCCGAGTGAAAAACTGTTTTTT.